This T cell receptor beta chain was documented in a study (dated by TCRdb to about 2015). Turning to the overall study: The study examined whether tumor-infiltrating Tregs in breast cancer are drawn from blood Tregs or arise in situ by conversion from other CD4+ T cell subsets. The study at large found these results: In terms of TCR gene usage, tumor memory CD4+ T cells clustered together with blood and lymph node memory CD4+ cells, as well as with lymph node naive CD4+ cells. The validation in the larger cohort was limited to a single TCR beta V-J rearrangement instead of whole repertoires. The TCR alpha and beta sequences of tumor-infiltrating Tregs showed the greatest overlap with tumor naive CD4+ T cells, followed by blood naive CD4+ T cells.

Points on this clonotype: Its recognized antigen is unknown. This could be a read error, since a much larger clone is one nucleotide away.

Amplification of full-length TCR variable regions was done by 5' RACE PCR using constant-region reverse primers, and this step was followed by semi-nested PCR with Nested Universal Primer A. The ReliaPrep RNA Cell Miniprep System was used to extract total RNA, which was then reverse transcribed into 5'RACE-ready cDNA with the SMARTer RACE 5'/3' Kit. An Illumina MiSeq was used to sequence the full-length TCR alpha and beta libraries, which had been barcoded with multiplex adaptors. In the source study's methods: Sequencing data were pooled across the five patients for each of nine subset-tissue groups and compared by unsupervised clustering of TCR gene usage. The Morisita-Horn index was used to calculate repertoire similarity, with shared sequences weighted according to their contribution to each repertoire. TCRdb's own reprocessing of the public reads used fastp at Q25 and MiXCR and kept productive beta chains. Every CDR3 protein is listed once, alongside the most common genes and DNA of its rows. The V and J calls and clone size come from TCRdb's table, not from the authors' own analysis. This sample comprises approximately 58,000 distinct CDR3 sequences, roughly 28% of them detected only once. Approximately 2.2% of the sample is taken by the ten largest.

Cells that were CD4+CD25+CD127-/low were the ones isolated as Tregs. Tregs, naive and memory CD4+ T cells from tumor, blood and ipsilateral draining lymph nodes of 4 or 5 breast cancer patients underwent full-length TCR alpha and beta sequencing. Tumor tissue and lymph nodes from ipsilateral axillary dissection were perfused with PBS, minced and digested with collagenase I and hyaluronidase. Sorted cell populations were confirmed by FACS to exceed 90% purity. From a lookup of the germline V gene (reference sequence), CDR1 and CDR2 are DFQATT and SNEGSKA. The CDR3 spans 18 residues, from the cysteine through the phenylalanine. Just CDR3 DNA is preserved here, 54 bases in frame from base 1. Deletion took 1 base off V and 1 base off J, with a span of 20 bases between the germline ends.

The clonotype was recovered from a female donor with breast cancer. The V and J segments used are TRBV20-1 and TRBJ1-5, with TRBD1 as a weak D call on 6 bases. Sequenced input: tumor-infiltrating Tregs sorted from the breast tumor. The DNA sequence is given as TGCAGTGCTAGAGTGGCGGGGGGGGGGCCTTGGAGCAATCAGCCCCAGCATTTT. Its translation is CSARVAGGGPWSNQPQHF.